These T cell receptor beta chains were read from a single sample in a study of T cell changes during pregnancy in multiple sclerosis. Data came from immunoSEQ multiplex PCR; TCRdb stores just in-frame clones and leaves some out. The sample includes under 70,000 clones, roughly 89% of them seen just once. This specimen consisted of peripheral blood, obtained in the third trimester of pregnancy. These TCRs come from a female donor in good health, enrolled as a control in a pregnancy study. The CDR3 runs from the conserved cysteine through the conserved F or W. Each record gives: J gene, V gene, clone size, D gene, CDR3 DNA, CDR3 protein. A D gene is named only where the DNA matches it firmly. Not every row has a clone size; where given, it reads once, few, many or a size class.

J gene: TRBJ2-1; V gene: TRBV5-1; clone size: -; D gene: TRBD2; CDR3 DNA: TGCGCCAGCAGATTAATGACTAGCGGGAGGGGTAATGAGCAGTTCTTC; CDR3 protein: CASRLMTSGRGNEQFF
J gene: TRBJ2-7; V gene: TRBV18; clone size: -; D gene: TRBD1; CDR3 DNA: TGTGCCAGCTCACCCGGGACAGGGAGTGAGCAGTACTTC; CDR3 protein: CASSPGTGSEQYF
J gene: TRBJ2-7; V gene: TRBV23-1; clone size: once; D gene: TRBD1; CDR3 DNA: TGCGCCAGCAGTCAGCGGACAGGGGAGAGTTGGGAGCAGTACTTC; CDR3 protein: CASSQRTGESWEQYF
J gene: TRBJ2-7; V gene: TRBV6-1; clone size: once; D gene: -; CDR3 DNA: TGTGCCAGCAGTGAAGCGCTCATACAGGGTAGTTCCTACGAGCAGTACTTC; CDR3 protein: CASSEALIQGSSYEQYF
J gene: TRBJ1-1; V gene: TRBV6-1; clone size: -; D gene: -; CDR3 DNA: TGTGCCAGCAGTGAAGCGAGAGGTTGGGACACTGAAGCTTTCTTT; CDR3 protein: CASSEARGWDTEAFF
J gene: TRBJ1-1; V gene: TRBV27; clone size: -; D gene: -; CDR3 DNA: TGTGCCAGCGGTTGGAGCATGAACACTGAAGCTTTCTTT; CDR3 protein: CASGWSMNTEAFF
J gene: TRBJ2-3; V gene: TRBV5-4; clone size: -; D gene: TRBD2; CDR3 DNA: TGTGCCAGCAGCTTGAAGCTAGCGGCTAGCACAGATACGCAGTATTTT; CDR3 protein: CASSLKLAASTDTQYF
J gene: TRBJ1-1; V gene: TRBV6-5; clone size: -; D gene: TRBD1; CDR3 DNA: TGTGCCAGTGGAAAAGACAGGGGGCATGCTGAAGCTTTCTTT; CDR3 protein: CASGKDRGHAEAFF
J gene: TRBJ1-1; V gene: TRBV19; clone size: -; D gene: -; CDR3 DNA: TGTGCCAGTCAGACACGAGGGTCGGCTGTGAACACTGAAGCTTTCTTT; CDR3 protein: CASQTRGSAVNTEAFF
J gene: TRBJ2-5; V gene: TRBV7-9; clone size: -; D gene: -; CDR3 DNA: TGTGCCAGCAGCTTATCTAATTCAGGAAAAGAGACCCAGTACTTC; CDR3 protein: CASSLSNSGKETQYF
J gene: TRBJ2-1; V gene: TRBV6-4; clone size: -; D gene: TRBD2; CDR3 DNA: TGTGCCAGCAGTGACGGGCGGGAGGGCAATGAGCAGTTCTTC; CDR3 protein: CASSDGREGNEQFF
J gene: TRBJ2-7; V gene: TRBV4-1; clone size: -; D gene: TRBD2; CDR3 DNA: TGCGCCAGCAGCGCCGAAAGCGGGAGAAATTACGAGCAGTACTTC; CDR3 protein: CASSAESGRNYEQYF
J gene: TRBJ2-7; V gene: TRBV9; clone size: -; D gene: TRBD2; CDR3 DNA: TGTGCCAGCAGCGTAGAACCGGGCGGGGGCGAGCAGTACTTC; CDR3 protein: CASSVEPGGGEQYF
J gene: TRBJ2-2; V gene: TRBV18; clone size: -; D gene: TRBD2; CDR3 DNA: TGTGCCAGCTCACCGCCGGGACTAGCGGGAAGCACCGGGGAGCTGTTTTTT; CDR3 protein: CASSPPGLAGSTGELFF
J gene: TRBJ2-3; V gene: TRBV9; clone size: -; D gene: -; CDR3 DNA: TGTGCCAGCAGCGAGAGAACAGATACGCAGTATTTT; CDR3 protein: CASSERTDTQYF
J gene: TRBJ1-1; V gene: TRBV9; clone size: -; D gene: -; CDR3 DNA: TGTGCCAGCAGCGTAGAATGGACAGCCTCTTTAATGAACACTGAAGCTTTCTTT; CDR3 protein: CASSVEWTASLMNTEAFF
J gene: TRBJ2-2; V gene: TRBV2; clone size: -; D gene: -; CDR3 DNA: TGTGCCAGCAGTGAAGGGACAACGAACACCGGGGAGCTGTTTTTT; CDR3 protein: CASSEGTTNTGELFF
J gene: TRBJ1-1; V gene: TRBV19; clone size: -; D gene: -; CDR3 DNA: TGTGCCAGTAGTGTCCGGGACACTTTGCAGGAAGCTTTCTTT; CDR3 protein: CASSVRDTLQEAFF
J gene: TRBJ2-6; V gene: TRBV19; clone size: -; D gene: -; CDR3 DNA: TGTGCCAGTCGGAGCAGCTCTGGGGCCAACGTCCTGACTTTC; CDR3 protein: CASRSSSGANVLTF
J gene: TRBJ1-1; V gene: TRBV5-4; clone size: -; D gene: TRBD1; CDR3 DNA: TGTGCCAGCAGCCTTAAGACAGGGACTGAAGCTTTCTTT; CDR3 protein: CASSLKTGTEAFF
J gene: TRBJ1-2; V gene: TRBV11-2; clone size: -; D gene: TRBD1; CDR3 DNA: TGTGCCAGCAGCTTACAAAACCCACAAACAGGGGTGGGCGGCTACACCTTC; CDR3 protein: CASSLQNPQTGVGGYTF
J gene: TRBJ1-5; V gene: TRBV19; clone size: -; D gene: TRBD1; CDR3 DNA: TGTGCCAGTAGTTCCGGGGAGACAGGGAAACAGCCCCAGCATTTT; CDR3 protein: CASSSGETGKQPQHF
J gene: TRBJ1-1; V gene: TRBV28; clone size: -; D gene: -; CDR3 DNA: TGTGCCAGCAGTACCACAGGGATGAACACTGAAGCTTTCTTT; CDR3 protein: CASSTTGMNTEAFF
J gene: TRBJ2-7; V gene: TRBV5-6; clone size: -; D gene: -; CDR3 DNA: TGTGCCAGCAGCTTGGGACAGTACGAGCAGTACTTC; CDR3 protein: CASSLGQYEQYF
J gene: TRBJ2-1; V gene: TRBV27; clone size: -; D gene: -; CDR3 DNA: TGTGCCAGCCTTCCTCTTCCGGGACTGGGAAACAATGAGCAGTTCTTC; CDR3 protein: CASLPLPGLGNNEQFF
J gene: TRBJ1-3; V gene: TRBV5-6; clone size: -; D gene: -; CDR3 DNA: TGTGCCAGCAGCTTGCTCTCTGGAAACACCATATATTTT; CDR3 protein: CASSLLSGNTIYF
J gene: TRBJ2-4; V gene: TRBV15; clone size: -; D gene: TRBD2; CDR3 DNA: TGTGCCACCAGCAGTCGAGCGGGGTTAGCCAAAAACATTCAGTACTTC; CDR3 protein: CATSSRAGLAKNIQYF
J gene: TRBJ2-1; V gene: TRBV5-1; clone size: -; D gene: -; CDR3 DNA: TGCGCCAGCAGCTTGGGTATTGCGCGCTCCTACAATGAGCAGTTCTTC; CDR3 protein: CASSLGIARSYNEQFF
J gene: TRBJ1-1; V gene: TRBV7-9; clone size: -; D gene: -; CDR3 DNA: TGTGCCAGCAGCCAACGGCTGACAGGCGACACTGAAGCTTTCTTT; CDR3 protein: CASSQRLTGDTEAFF
J gene: TRBJ2-3; V gene: TRBV9; clone size: -; D gene: TRBD2; CDR3 DNA: TGTGCCAGCAGCGCCCCGGGACTAGTGGAGTATTTT; CDR3 protein: CASSAPGLVEYF
J gene: TRBJ1-2; V gene: TRBV27; clone size: -; D gene: -; CDR3 DNA: TGTGCCAGCAGTTTATCGTCGGGGGGGGCGGGGGGCTACACCTTC; CDR3 protein: CASSLSSGGAGGYTF
J gene: TRBJ2-5; V gene: TRBV5-6; clone size: -; D gene: TRBD2; CDR3 DNA: TGTGCCAGCGGTAGGGTAGCGGGCCACCAAGAGACCCAGTACTTC; CDR3 protein: CASGRVAGHQETQYF